One and the same sample provided the 20 T cell receptor beta chains below, sequenced in a study of blood T cell repertoires in COVID-19. The method was immunoSEQ multiplex PCR; TCRdb's version includes in-frame clones alone and lacks a portion of them. The sample lists around 130,000 clones; roughly 89% were seen once. The sequenced sample was PBMCs or T cells enriched from blood (not recorded which). The receptors here all came from a woman aged 25 to 45 who had recovered from COVID-19.

The rearrangement joins TRBV10-3 to TRBJ2-5, with 8 nucleotides matching TRBD1. The CDR3 has 15 amino acids. Germline V gene lookup returns CDR1 ENHRY and CDR2 SYGVKD. Unmatched junction bases numbered 8, after V lost 4 bases and J lost 4 bases. Here the CDR3 reads CAISVGQGATETQYF. CDR3 in DNA: TGTGCCATCAGTGTAGGGCAGGGGGCGACAGAGACCCAGTACTTC.

This chain links TRBV5-1 with TRBJ2-1, with D perhaps matching TRBD1 (5 bases). Looked up from germline, CDR1 is SGHRS and CDR2 is YFSETQ. Trimming cost V 4 bases and J 4 bases, with 15 bases left between them. The CDR3 totals 15 residues. Written as DNA, the CDR3 is TGCGCCAGCAGCCAGGGTGTCGGCGCGTACAATGAGCAGTTCTTC. Translation: CASSQGVGAYNEQFF.

This clone appeared a few times. The chain is built from TRBV30 and TRBJ1-2; D perhaps matches TRBD1 (6 bases). The CDR3 has 13 amino acids. Germline assignment: CDR1 GTSNPN and CDR2 SVGIG (reference sequence). Trimming took off 2 bases at V and 6 bases at J, with 13 bases between the two ends. CDR3 sequence reads: CAWSYRDTNGYTF. The DNA for the CDR3 is TGTGCCTGGAGTTACCGGGACACAAATGGCTACACCTTC.

This rearrangement joins TRBV7-2 to TRBJ2-5, with TRBD2 matching over 9 bases. The trim removed 5 bases at V and 4 bases at J, leaving 5 bases unmatched. The CDR3 extends over 14 amino acids. Germline CDR1 reads SGHTA; CDR2 reads FQGNSA. The CDR3 loop reads CASSRSGRGETQYF. The CDR3 DNA follows: TGTGCCAGCAGCCGTAGCGGGAGAGGAGAGACCCAGTACTTC.

This rearrangement joins TRBV28 to TRBJ1-6, with TRBD1 matching 8 bases. V was clipped by 3 bases and J by 6 bases; unmatched bases: 4. The CDR3 is 15 amino acids. Germline V gene lookup returns CDR1 MDHEN and CDR2 SYDVKM. As DNA, the CDR3 is TGTGCCAGCAGTTTTGGACAGGGTGGTAATTCACCCCTCCACTTT. Translation: CASSFGQGGNSPLHF.

The genes are TRBV11-3 and TRBJ2-1, with TRBD2 matching 7 bases. The CDR3 totals 14 residues. Trimming at V came to 5 bases and at J to 4 bases, leaving 5 bases not matched to a gene. CDR1 and CDR2 (germline): SGHNT, YENEEA. The CDR3: CASSPGTNYNEQFF. The CDR3 DNA reads as TGTGCCAGCAGCCCTGGGACTAATTACAATGAGCAGTTCTTC.

V gene TRBV7-8 combines with J gene TRBJ2-1; perhaps TRBD1 as D (5 bases). The CDR3 has 13 residues. Trimming left V 0 bases short and J 16 bases short, with 16 bases between. The germline V gene encodes CDR1 SGHVS and CDR2 FQNEAQ. CDR3 in amino acids: CASSLAGASREFF. CDR3 nucleotides: TGTGCCAGCAGCTTAGCAGGGGCATCTAGGGAATTCTTC.

This chain connects TRBV3-1 (or the pseudogene TRBV3-2) to TRBJ2-3; 16 bases are a match to TRBD2. The germline CDR1 and CDR2 sequences are LGHDT and YNNKEL (reference sequence). The ends lost 3 bases at V and 15 bases at J; junction bases unmatched: 12. This CDR3 is built from 16 residues. The CDR3 sequence: CASSQGTSGRALQQYF. The CDR3 DNA is TGTGCCAGCAGCCAGGGGACTAGCGGGAGGGCCCTTCAGCAATATTTT.

This sequence joins TRBV5-5 and TRBJ1-4; the D gene is possibly TRBD1 (6 bases). Per the germline V gene, CDR1 is SGHKS and CDR2 is YYEKEE (reference sequence). The CDR3 has 16 amino acids. V was shortened by 4 bases and J by 2 bases, with 15 bases between the two germline ends. For the CDR3, the DNA is TGTGCCAGCAGCCCAGGGGATATCCTCACTAATGAAAAACTGTTTTTT. It is translated as CASSPGDILTNEKLFF.

The chain links TRBV30 to TRBJ2-3; D may be TRBD2 (5 bases). Germline assignment: CDR1 GTSNPN and CDR2 SVGIG (reference sequence). The CDR3 covers 15 residues. V was cut by 2 bases and J by 0 bases, with 12 bases left in between. CDR3 in DNA: TGTGCCTGGAGTCGACCGGAGGAGAGCACAGATACGCAGTATTTT. It yields the protein CAWSRPEESTDTQYF.

The V and J genes are TRBV7-9 and TRBJ2-7, with TRBD2 matching 11 bases. The V gene end was trimmed by 6 bases and the J gene end by 5 bases; junction bases not matched to a gene: 15. Germline V gene sequence: CDR1 SEHNR, CDR2 FQNEAQ (reference sequence). This CDR3 region has 17 residues. The DNA of the CDR3 is TGTGCCAGCAGAGGGACTCCCGGGACTAGCGGCTCGGACGAGCAGTACTTC. Translated, it gives CASRGTPGTSGSDEQYF. The whole variable domain, filled in from reference TRBV7-9 and TRBJ2-7, reads DTGVSQNPRHKITKRGQNVTFRCDPISEHNRLYWYRQTLGQGPEFLTYFQNEAQLEKSRLLSDRFSAERPKGSFSTLEIQRTEQGDSAMYLCASRGTPGTSGSDEQYFGPGTRLTVT.

The chain recombines TRBV2 with TRBJ1-5; D is ambiguous. Germline lookup yields CDR1 SNHLY and CDR2 FYNNEI. V lost 1 base and J 2 bases, leaving 9 bases between the germline ends. CDR3 size: 15 residues. The CDR3 reads CASSEVVSRNQPQHF. CDR3 bases: TGTGCCAGCAGTGAAGTCGTGAGCCGCAATCAGCCCCAGCATTTT.

The chain recombines TRBV5-8 with TRBJ1-5, with D possibly being TRBD1 (5 bases). CDR1 and CDR2 from the germline V gene are SGHTS and YDEGEE. The CDR3 runs to 17 residues. V was shortened by 2 bases and J by 3 bases, with 18 bases between the two germline ends. The CDR3 region has the DNA TGTGCCAGCAGCTTAAGTACTGGGGCAGGCGTCAATCAGCCCCAGCATTTT. This encodes CASSLSTGAGVNQPQHF. Full variable domain (missing parts from reference TRBV5-8 and TRBJ1-5): EAGVTQSPTHLIKTRGQQATLRCSPISGHTSVYWYQQALGLGLQFLLWYDEGEERNRGNFPPRFSGRQFPNYSSELNVNALELEDSALYLCASSLSTGAGVNQPQHFGDGTRLSIL.

This sequence joins TRBV28 and TRBJ1-5; D not resolved. Trimming removed 5 bases from V and 5 bases from J, with 7 bases in between. CDR1 and CDR2 from the germline V gene are MDHEN and SYDVKM. The CDR3 covers 12 residues. The chain's CDR3 is CASSGGHQPQHF. The CDR3 DNA reads TGTGCCAGCAGTGGAGGGCATCAGCCCCAGCATTTT.

This chain uses TRBV7-2 with TRBJ2-1; TRBD2 aligns across 13 bases. The V segment lost 6 bases and the J segment 10 bases; nucleotides outside the gene matches: 6. This CDR3 is 14 amino acids long. CDR1 is SGHTA and CDR2 is FQGNSA in the germline V gene. CDR3 region: CASRSGLAGAEQFF. CDR3 in DNA: TGTGCCAGCAGATCCGGACTAGCGGGAGCAGAGCAGTTCTTC.

V usage is TRBV11-2 and J usage is TRBJ1-5, with D possibly matching TRBD1 (5 bases). This CDR3 is 15 amino acids long. Germline V CDR1 and CDR2: SGHAT, FQNNGV. V lost 0 bases and J lost 2, with 8 bases in between. The CDR3 DNA sequence: TGTGCCAGCAGCTTAGACAGGGTTGGCAATCAGCCCCAGCATTTT. As protein: CASSLDRVGNQPQHF.

This chain joins TRBV30 and TRBJ1-2, with TRBD1 matching over 8 bases. V lost 0 bases to trimming and J lost 7 bases; unmatched junction nucleotides: 10. CDR1 and CDR2 from the germline V gene are GTSNPN and SVGIG (reference sequence). This CDR3 contains 15 residues. This CDR3 reads CAWSVVDRDRSGYTF. The CDR3 region has the DNA TGTGCCTGGAGTGTAGTGGACAGGGATAGGAGTGGCTACACCTTC. Looking up the rest from reference TRBV30 and TRBJ1-2 gives the full variable domain: SQTIHQWPATLVQPVGSPLSLECTVEGTSNPNLYWYRQAAGRGLQLLFYSVGIGQISSEVPQNLSASRPQDRQFILSSKKLLLSDSGFYLCAWSVVDRDRSGYTFGSGTRLTVV.

This chain uses TRBV11-2 with TRBJ1-2; D is perhaps TRBD1 (6 bases). There are 14 residues in the CDR3. V lost 5 bases and J 8 bases, leaving 18 bases between the germline ends. CDR1 is SGHAT, CDR2 FQNNGV, per germline. Written as DNA, the CDR3 is TGTGCCAGCAGCCCCGCGGGGGGGGCAACGGGCTACACCTTC. Its translation: CASSPAGGATGYTF.

This chain connects TRBV15 to TRBJ2-1; D is possibly TRBD1 (5 bases). CDR1 is LNHNV and CDR2 is YYDKDF in the germline V gene (reference sequence). Trimming stripped 6 bases from V and 9 bases from J, with 24 bases between. The CDR3 is 16 amino acids. The DNA of the CDR3 is TGTGCCACCAGACGAGGTGGGGAACAGGCGTCGGGTGAGCAGTTCTTC. Amino acid sequence: CATRRGGEQASGEQFF.

This clone has just a few counts. V and J are TRBV7-2 and TRBJ1-5, with TRBD1 matching 7 bases. The J segment lost 2 bases and the V segment lost 4 bases, leaving 8 bases of the junction unmatched. The CDR3 totals 16 residues. Germline values: CDR1 SGHTA, CDR2 FQGNSA. The CDR3 DNA reads as TGTGCCAGCAGCTCCCGAGGGGGCGCTGGCAATCAGCCCCAGCATTTT. Protein: CASSSRGGAGNQPQHF. Full variable domain (remainder filled in from reference TRBV7-2 and TRBJ1-5): GAGVSQSPSNKVTEKGKDVELRCDPISGHTALYWYRQSLGQGLEFLIYFQGNSAPDKSGLPSDRFSAERTGGSVSTLTIQRTQQEDSAVYLCASSSRGGAGNQPQHFGDGTRLSIL.